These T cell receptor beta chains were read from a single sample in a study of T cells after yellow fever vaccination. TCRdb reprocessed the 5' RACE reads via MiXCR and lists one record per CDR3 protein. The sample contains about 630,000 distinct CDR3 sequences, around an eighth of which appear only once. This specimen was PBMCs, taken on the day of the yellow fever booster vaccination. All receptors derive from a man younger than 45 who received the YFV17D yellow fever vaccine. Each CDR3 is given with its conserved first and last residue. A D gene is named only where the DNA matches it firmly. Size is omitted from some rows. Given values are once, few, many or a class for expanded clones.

cdr3_aa: CAISEPFGTVGLGSVDEQFF; cdr3_nt: TGTGCCATCAGTGAGCCCTTCGGGACTGTCGGTTTGGGCTCCGTCGATGAGCAGTTCTTC; d_call: -; v_call: TRBV10-3; j_call: TRBJ2-1; clone_size: many
cdr3_aa: CSAQGRPSNEQYF; cdr3_nt: TGCAGTGCTCAGGGGCGGCCGTCCAACGAGCAGTACTTC; d_call: -; v_call: TRBV20-1; j_call: TRBJ2-7; clone_size: -
cdr3_aa: CSALVGSGSEETQYF; cdr3_nt: TGCAGTGCCCTAGTGGGTAGCGGGAGTGAGGAGACCCAGTACTTC; d_call: TRBD2; v_call: TRBV20-1; j_call: TRBJ2-5; clone_size: -
cdr3_aa: CSARAREKTGELFF; cdr3_nt: TGCAGTGCTAGAGCCAGGGAAAAGACCGGGGAGCTGTTTTTT; d_call: -; v_call: TRBV20-1; j_call: TRBJ2-2; clone_size: -
cdr3_aa: CASGRGGEQFF; cdr3_nt: TGCGCCAGCGGGCGGGGTGGTGAGCAGTTCTTC; d_call: -; v_call: TRBV4-3; j_call: TRBJ2-1; clone_size: many
cdr3_aa: CASSSDGVSTDTQYF; cdr3_nt: TGCGCCAGCAGCTCTGACGGAGTCAGCACAGATACGCAGTATTTT; d_call: -; v_call: TRBV5-1; j_call: TRBJ2-3; clone_size: few
cdr3_aa: CASSRAPSSGSYEQYF; cdr3_nt: TGCGCCAGCAGCCGAGCCCCCTCTAGCGGATCCTACGAGCAGTACTTC; d_call: TRBD2; v_call: TRBV5-1; j_call: TRBJ2-7; clone_size: few
cdr3_aa: CASSQDLGGVVDIQYF; cdr3_nt: TGCGCCAGCAGCCAAGATTTGGGGGGGGTGGTTGACATTCAGTACTTC; d_call: TRBD2; v_call: TRBV4-3; j_call: TRBJ2-4; clone_size: many
cdr3_aa: CSASGTDRTDTQYF; cdr3_nt: TGCAGTGCTAGTGGGACAGACCGCACAGATACGCAGTATTTT; d_call: TRBD1; v_call: TRBV20-1; j_call: TRBJ2-3; clone_size: -
cdr3_aa: CSVEAGWAGRPPFDYEQYF; cdr3_nt: TGCAGCGTTGAAGCGGGATGGGCAGGGCGCCCACCCTTCGACTACGAGCAGTACTTC; d_call: -; v_call: TRBV29-1; j_call: TRBJ2-7; clone_size: -
cdr3_aa: CASSPQGQPFSKQYF; cdr3_nt: TGTGCCAGCAGCCCTCAGGGACAGCCCTTTTCCAAGCAGTACTTC; d_call: TRBD1; v_call: TRBV9; j_call: TRBJ2-7; clone_size: -
cdr3_aa: CSVVTGAIGTEAFF; cdr3_nt: TGCAGCGTTGTCACAGGGGCAATTGGCACTGAAGCTTTCTTT; d_call: TRBD1; v_call: TRBV29-1; j_call: TRBJ1-1; clone_size: few
cdr3_aa: CASSFGRGTEEQYF; cdr3_nt: TGTGCCAGCAGTTTCGGGAGAGGGACAGAGGAGCAGTACTTC; d_call: -; v_call: TRBV6-5; j_call: TRBJ2-7; clone_size: -
cdr3_aa: CASSLRLSSGTQYF; cdr3_nt: TGTGCCAGCAGTTTAAGATTGTCTTCTGGGACCCAGTACTTC; d_call: -; v_call: TRBV27; j_call: TRBJ2-5; clone_size: -
cdr3_aa: CSARVTGNQPQHF; cdr3_nt: TGCAGTGCTAGGGTCACAGGGAATCAGCCCCAGCATTTT; d_call: -; v_call: TRBV20-1; j_call: TRBJ1-5; clone_size: -
cdr3_aa: CASSLNYEGLYEQFF; cdr3_nt: TGTGCCAGCAGCTTAAATTATGAGGGCCTCTATGAGCAGTTCTTC; d_call: -; v_call: TRBV7-3; j_call: TRBJ2-1; clone_size: few
cdr3_aa: CASSDRVKRNEQFF; cdr3_nt: TGCGCCAGCAGCGACAGGGTAAAGAGGAATGAGCAGTTCTTC; d_call: TRBD1; v_call: TRBV5-1; j_call: TRBJ2-1; clone_size: -
cdr3_aa: CASSSPGPGTGKNIQYF; cdr3_nt: TGTGCCAGCAGCTCGCCGGGCCCCGGCACAGGCAAAAACATTCAGTACTTC; d_call: -; v_call: TRBV7-2; j_call: TRBJ2-4; clone_size: few
cdr3_aa: CASSLDPSGTGNTEAFF; cdr3_nt: TGCGCCAGCAGCTTGGACCCCTCCGGGACAGGGAACACTGAAGCTTTCTTT; d_call: TRBD1; v_call: TRBV5-1; j_call: TRBJ1-1; clone_size: few
cdr3_aa: CASSQDGGGSYNDQFF; cdr3_nt: TGCGCCAGCAGCCAAGATGGGGGAGGCTCCTACAATGACCAGTTCTTC; d_call: -; v_call: TRBV4-3; j_call: TRBJ2-1; clone_size: -
cdr3_aa: CASSPGQRNYGYTF; cdr3_nt: TGTGCCAGCAGCCCGGGACAGAGAAACTATGGCTACACCTTC; d_call: TRBD1; v_call: TRBV6-2/TRBV6-3; j_call: TRBJ1-2; clone_size: -
cdr3_aa: CASRPRREGTDTQYF; cdr3_nt: TGTGCCAGCAGGCCTAGGAGGGAGGGCACAGATACGCAGTATTTT; d_call: -; v_call: TRBV7-2; j_call: TRBJ2-3; clone_size: few
cdr3_aa: CASSRTGTENSPLHF; cdr3_nt: TGTGCCAGCAGTCGTACCGGGACAGAAAATTCACCCCTCCACTTT; d_call: TRBD1; v_call: TRBV6-1; j_call: TRBJ1-6; clone_size: -
cdr3_aa: CASSSSEVNTEAFF; cdr3_nt: TGTGCCAGCAGTTCCTCGGAGGTGAACACTGAAGCTTTCTTT; d_call: -; v_call: TRBV27; j_call: TRBJ1-1; clone_size: many
cdr3_aa: CASSITGGQQFF; cdr3_nt: TGTGCCAGTAGTATCACAGGGGGCCAGCAGTTCTTC; d_call: TRBD1; v_call: TRBV19; j_call: TRBJ2-1; clone_size: many
cdr3_aa: CSARTGPSTDTQYF; cdr3_nt: TGCAGTGCTAGGACAGGCCCGAGCACAGATACGCAGTATTTT; d_call: -; v_call: TRBV20-1; j_call: TRBJ2-3; clone_size: -
cdr3_aa: CASSLSPGGGSYEQYF; cdr3_nt: TGTGCCAGCAGCCTAAGCCCGGGGGGGGGATCCTACGAGCAGTACTTC; d_call: TRBD2; v_call: TRBV7-6; j_call: TRBJ2-7; clone_size: once
cdr3_aa: CASSSSFALRNEQFF; cdr3_nt: TGTGCCAGCAGCTCGTCCTTCGCTCTTAGGAATGAGCAGTTCTTC; d_call: -; v_call: TRBV7-2; j_call: TRBJ2-1; clone_size: -
cdr3_aa: CASSLDREGDEQFF; cdr3_nt: TGCGCCAGCAGCTTGGACCGGGAGGGGGATGAGCAGTTCTTC; d_call: TRBD2; v_call: TRBV5-1; j_call: TRBJ2-1; clone_size: few
cdr3_aa: CASSRSLGTGGEQYF; cdr3_nt: TGCGCCAGCAGTCGAAGTCTCGGGACAGGCGGCGAGCAGTACTTC; d_call: TRBD1; v_call: TRBV5-1; j_call: TRBJ2-7; clone_size: few
cdr3_aa: CASRKGNEQFF; cdr3_nt: TGTGCCAGCAGGAAGGGGAATGAGCAGTTCTTC; d_call: -; v_call: TRBV7-9; j_call: TRBJ2-1; clone_size: few
cdr3_aa: CASTLGGTSPLHF; cdr3_nt: TGTGCCAGCACTCTGGGTGGGACTTCACCCCTCCACTTT; d_call: -; v_call: TRBV7-2; j_call: TRBJ1-6; clone_size: -
cdr3_aa: CASSHSTEQPAGGANVLTF; cdr3_nt: TGCGCCAGCAGTCACTCAACCGAACAGCCAGCAGGTGGGGCCAACGTCCTGACTTTC; d_call: -; v_call: TRBV23-1; j_call: TRBJ2-6; clone_size: few
cdr3_aa: CASSPRLAGGETQYF; cdr3_nt: TGTGCCAGCTCACCGCGGCTAGCGGGAGGCGAGACCCAGTACTTC; d_call: TRBD2; v_call: TRBV18; j_call: TRBJ2-5; clone_size: many
cdr3_aa: CASSQVGLSGRLNEQFF; cdr3_nt: TGTGCCAGCAGCCAAGTCGGGTTAAGCGGTCGGTTGAATGAGCAGTTCTTC; d_call: -; v_call: TRBV14; j_call: TRBJ2-1; clone_size: few
cdr3_aa: CASSPRLGADTQYF; cdr3_nt: TGTGCCAGCAGCCCCAGACTAGGGGCGGATACGCAGTATTTT; d_call: -; v_call: TRBV7-2; j_call: TRBJ2-3; clone_size: -
cdr3_aa: CASSIRGLAGGGVYEQYF; cdr3_nt: TGTGCCAGTAGTATAAGAGGACTAGCGGGAGGTGGTGTCTACGAGCAGTACTTC; d_call: TRBD2; v_call: TRBV19; j_call: TRBJ2-7; clone_size: -
cdr3_aa: CSALGTAYEQYF; cdr3_nt: TGCAGTGCCCTGGGTACAGCCTACGAGCAGTACTTC; d_call: -; v_call: TRBV20-1; j_call: TRBJ2-7; clone_size: few
cdr3_aa: CASSIGNTGGGNQPQHF; cdr3_nt: TGTGCCAGTAGTATAGGAAACACAGGGGGCGGCAATCAGCCCCAGCATTTT; d_call: TRBD1; v_call: TRBV19; j_call: TRBJ1-5; clone_size: -
cdr3_aa: CASSSTTYNEQFF; cdr3_nt: TGTGCCAGCAGCTCGACTACTTACAATGAGCAGTTCTTC; d_call: -; v_call: TRBV7-2; j_call: TRBJ2-1; clone_size: many
cdr3_aa: CATSRIRMANEKLFF; cdr3_nt: TGTGCCACCAGCAGAATCCGCATGGCTAATGAAAAACTGTTTTTT; d_call: -; v_call: TRBV15; j_call: TRBJ1-4; clone_size: many
cdr3_aa: CASRQSFAVAYEQYF; cdr3_nt: TGCGCCAGCAGACAATCTTTTGCGGTGGCCTACGAGCAGTACTTC; d_call: -; v_call: TRBV5-1; j_call: TRBJ2-7; clone_size: -
cdr3_aa: CAISEPGQFYGYTF; cdr3_nt: TGTGCCATCAGTGAACCGGGACAGTTCTATGGCTACACCTTC; d_call: TRBD1; v_call: TRBV10-3; j_call: TRBJ1-2; clone_size: -
cdr3_aa: CASSHNRAAYNEQFF; cdr3_nt: TGTGCCAGCAGCCACAACAGGGCTGCCTACAATGAGCAGTTCTTC; d_call: -; v_call: TRBV14; j_call: TRBJ2-1; clone_size: few
cdr3_aa: CASSEPAGAPAQAFF; cdr3_nt: TGTGCCAGCAGCGAACCTGCAGGGGCTCCCGCCCAAGCTTTCTTT; d_call: -; v_call: TRBV7-6; j_call: TRBJ1-1; clone_size: few
cdr3_aa: CSATRFNEKLFF; cdr3_nt: TGCAGTGCTACAAGATTTAATGAAAAACTGTTTTTT; d_call: -; v_call: TRBV20-1; j_call: TRBJ1-4; clone_size: few
cdr3_aa: CSARANHRGYEQYF; cdr3_nt: TGCAGTGCTAGAGCCAACCACAGGGGCTACGAGCAGTACTTC; d_call: TRBD1; v_call: TRBV20-1; j_call: TRBJ2-7; clone_size: -
cdr3_aa: CASSDGGGVTDTQYF; cdr3_nt: TGTGCCAGCAGTGACGGGGGAGGGGTCACAGATACGCAGTATTTT; d_call: TRBD2; v_call: TRBV25-1; j_call: TRBJ2-3; clone_size: few
cdr3_aa: CASSDSTVIGNEQFF; cdr3_nt: TGTGCCAGCAGTGACTCCACAGTAATAGGGAATGAGCAGTTCTTC; d_call: -; v_call: TRBV6-4; j_call: TRBJ2-1; clone_size: few
cdr3_aa: CASTTTGAGELFF; cdr3_nt: TGTGCCAGCACCACGACAGGGGCCGGGGAGCTGTTTTTT; d_call: TRBD1; v_call: TRBV5-5; j_call: TRBJ2-2; clone_size: -
cdr3_aa: CASSEVMGSQETQYF; cdr3_nt: TGTGCCAGCAGCGAGGTGATGGGGTCTCAAGAGACCCAGTACTTC; d_call: -; v_call: TRBV7-3; j_call: TRBJ2-5; clone_size: many